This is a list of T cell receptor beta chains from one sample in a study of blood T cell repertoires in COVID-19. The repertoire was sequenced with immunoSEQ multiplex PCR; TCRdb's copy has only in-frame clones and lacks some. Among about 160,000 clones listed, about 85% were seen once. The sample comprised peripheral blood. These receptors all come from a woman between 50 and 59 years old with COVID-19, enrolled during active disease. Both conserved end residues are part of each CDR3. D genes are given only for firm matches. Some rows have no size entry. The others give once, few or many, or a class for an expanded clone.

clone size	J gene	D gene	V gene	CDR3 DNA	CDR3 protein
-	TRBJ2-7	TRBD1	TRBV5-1	TGCGCCAGCAGCGGGGGACAGGGGAACTACGAGCAGTACTTC	CASSGGQGNYEQYF
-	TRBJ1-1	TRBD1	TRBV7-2	TGTGCCAGCAGCTTCGGACAGGGGGCGAGCACTGAAGCTTTCTTT	CASSFGQGASTEAFF
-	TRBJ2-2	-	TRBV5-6	TGTGCCAGCAGCTTTTCACCGTTTCTAGACTCGAACACCGGGGAGCTGTTTTTT	CASSFSPFLDSNTGELFF
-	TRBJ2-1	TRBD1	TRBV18	TGTGCCAGCTCACCGGGACAGGGGTTCGGGGAGCAGTTCTTC	CASSPGQGFGEQFF
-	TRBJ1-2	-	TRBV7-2	TGTGCCAGCAGGGTAGGGGGGGCCAACTATGGCTACACCTTC	CASRVGGANYGYTF
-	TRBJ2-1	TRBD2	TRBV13	TGTGCCAGCAGCTTAGGACTAGCGGGGTACAATGAGCAGTTCTTC	CASSLGLAGYNEQFF
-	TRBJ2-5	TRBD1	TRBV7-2	TGTGCCAGCAGCCCACAGGGGGCGAGGGAGACCCAGTACTTC	CASSPQGARETQYF
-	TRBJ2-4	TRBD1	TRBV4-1	TGCGCCAGCAGCCAAGAGAGCGGCCAGGGGGAGAACATTCAGTACTTC	CASSQESGQGENIQYF
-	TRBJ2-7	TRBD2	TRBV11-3	TGTGCCAGCAGCTTAGAGACTAGCGGGGGGACGGGAGAGCAGTACTTC	CASSLETSGGTGEQYF
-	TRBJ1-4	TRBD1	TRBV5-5	TGTGCCAGCAGCTTGGGGGACAGGGGGCGACCTAATGAAAAACTGTTTTTT	CASSLGDRGRPNEKLFF
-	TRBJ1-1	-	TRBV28	TGTGCCAGCAGTTTTTACAGAAAGAACACTGAAGCTTTCTTT	CASSFYRKNTEAFF
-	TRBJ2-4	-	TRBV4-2	TGTGCCAGCAGCCAGGCCTCAGCAGGAAACATTCAGTACTTC	CASSQASAGNIQYF
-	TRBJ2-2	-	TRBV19	TGTGCCAGCGAACTAATCGGGGACACCGGGGAGCTGTTTTTT	CASELIGDTGELFF
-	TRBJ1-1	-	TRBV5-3	TGTGCCAGAAGCCAAGGACAGATTTACACTGAAGCTTTCTTT	CARSQGQIYTEAFF
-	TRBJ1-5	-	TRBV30	TGTGCCTGGAGTGTAGCCACCCTGAATCAGCCCCAGCATTTT	CAWSVATLNQPQHF
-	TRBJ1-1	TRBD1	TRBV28	TGTGCCAGCAGTTCGACAGGGGGCGGCACTGAAGCTTTCTTT	CASSSTGGGTEAFF
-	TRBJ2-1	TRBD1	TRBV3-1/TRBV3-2	TGTGCCAGCAGCCAAGATTTCCGGCAGGGGGCTCTTGAGCAGTTCTTC	CASSQDFRQGALEQFF
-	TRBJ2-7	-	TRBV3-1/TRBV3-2	TGTGCCAGCAGCCAGGGCCAGGTGGACGAGCAGTACTTC	CASSQGQVDEQYF
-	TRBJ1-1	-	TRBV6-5	TGTGCCAGCAATCGAGAGCAGGAGGCGGACACTGAAGCTTTCTTT	CASNREQEADTEAFF
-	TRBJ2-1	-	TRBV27	TGTGCCAGCAGTTTAGTCTTCCAGGGAAAAGGCAATGAGCAGTTCTTC	CASSLVFQGKGNEQFF
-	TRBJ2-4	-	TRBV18	TGTGCCAGCTCACCGTTGGCAGTCAAAAACATTCAGTACTTC	CASSPLAVKNIQYF
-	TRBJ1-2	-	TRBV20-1	TGCAGTGCTAGAGACAGAAATGGCTACACCTTC	CSARDRNGYTF
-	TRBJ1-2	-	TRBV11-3	TGTGCCAGCAGCTTAGGCAGGGATGGCTACACCTTC	CASSLGRDGYTF
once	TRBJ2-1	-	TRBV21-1	TGTGCCAGCAGCTTCCGACTCGTCAATGAGCAGTTCTTC	CASSFRLVNEQFF
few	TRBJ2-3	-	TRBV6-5	TGTGCCAGCAGTTACGGCCTGTACACAGATACGCAGTATTTT	CASSYGLYTDTQYF
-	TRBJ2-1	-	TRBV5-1	TGCGCCAGCAGCTTGGACGAGGGCCTCTCCTACAATGAGCAGTTCTTC	CASSLDEGLSYNEQFF
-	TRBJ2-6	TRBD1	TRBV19	TGTGCCAGTAATCGGCGACAGGGGCGCTCTGGGGCCAACGTCCTGACTTTC	CASNRRQGRSGANVLTF
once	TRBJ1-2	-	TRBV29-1	TGCAGCGTTGAAGATCTGGCAGGTCGGGGCTACACCTTC	CSVEDLAGRGYTF
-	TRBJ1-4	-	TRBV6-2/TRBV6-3	TGTGCCAGCAGTTACGGACGGACAGCTTCTAATGAAAAACTGTTTTTT	CASSYGRTASNEKLFF
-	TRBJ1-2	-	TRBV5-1	TGCGCCAGCAGTGATCAGGATTTTTACGGCTACACCTTC	CASSDQDFYGYTF
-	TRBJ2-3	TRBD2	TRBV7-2	TGTGCCAGCAGCTTAGCGCTAGCGGGGAGCACAGATACGCAGTATTTT	CASSLALAGSTDTQYF
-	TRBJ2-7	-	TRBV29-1	TGCAGCGTTGAAGGCAGAAACTACGAGCAGTACTTC	CSVEGRNYEQYF
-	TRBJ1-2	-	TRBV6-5	TGTGCCAGCAGGGAGACAGTGTCCTATGGCTACACCTTC	CASRETVSYGYTF
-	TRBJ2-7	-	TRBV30	TGTGCCTGGGAAGACAGCTCCTACGAGCAGTACTTC	CAWEDSSYEQYF
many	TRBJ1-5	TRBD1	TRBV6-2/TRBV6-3	TGTGCCAGCAGTTACTCGCCAGGGGGGTTCCAGCCCCAGCATTTT	CASSYSPGGFQPQHF
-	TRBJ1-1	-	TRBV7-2	TGTGCCAGCGCGACAGCCAGAAACACTGAAGCTTTCTTT	CASATARNTEAFF